This is a list of T cell receptor beta chains from one sample in a study of T cell repertoires in cytomegalovirus infection. TCRdb re-called the reads with MiXCR, one entry per CDR3 protein. The sample contains 800,000 to 950,000 distinct CDR3 sequences, 30% to 35% of which appear only once. Their specific antigens are unknown. This material consisted of cultured CD8+ T cells from PBMCs, taken from culture after CMV antigen stimulation. Receptors were obtained from a human donor in good health (CMV status not recorded). Some clones in this sample may be carry-over from other donors' samples. Both conserved end residues are part of each CDR3. D genes are given only for firm matches. The size entry is marked missing in some rows and otherwise reads once, few, many or a size class.

d_call cdr3_length clone_size j_call v_call cdr3_nt cdr3_aa
TRBD2 17 few TRBJ2-7 TRBV7-9 TGTGCCAGCAGCCCTCTCAGCGGGGGGGCGAGGTCCTACGAGCAGTACTTC CASSPLSGGARSYEQYF
. 15 few TRBJ1-2 TRBV7-9 TGTGCCAGCAGCTTGAAGACAGTAAACGGCTATGGCTACACCTTC CASSLKTVNGYGYTF
. 14 . TRBJ2-5 TRBV7-9 TGTGCCAGCAGCTCCGACGGGGCCCAAGAGACCCAGTACTTC CASSSDGAQETQYF
. 15 . TRBJ2-7 TRBV5-4 TGTGCCAGCAGCTCTAATCTACAGGGACGGAACGAGCAGTACTTC CASSSNLQGRNEQYF
. 13 few TRBJ1-1 TRBV7-9 TGTGCCAGCAGCCAGATCATATCCACTGAAGCTTTCTTT CASSQIISTEAFF
. 13 . TRBJ2-3 TRBV9 TGTGCCAGCAGCGTAGGGACCCCAGATACGCAGTATTTT CASSVGTPDTQYF
. 15 . TRBJ2-2 TRBV7-4 TGTGCCAGCAGCCTGGGGCAGGTCCTCACCGGGGAGCTGTTTTTT CASSLGQVLTGELFF
TRBD2 14 few TRBJ2-7 TRBV20-1 TGCAGTGCTAGAAAGCGGGGGAGAGCCTACGAGCAGTACTTC CSARKRGRAYEQYF
. 15 few TRBJ2-1 TRBV27 TGTGCCAGCAGTTTTGGGGCTTCCGGGGGCAATGAGCAGTTCTTC CASSFGASGGNEQFF
TRBD1 13 few TRBJ2-1 TRBV6-5 TGTGCCAGCAGTATCGAAAGACAGGGGATTCAGTTCTTC CASSIERQGIQFF
. 16 few TRBJ1-5 TRBV7-6 TGTGCCAGCAGCTTATTCCCAGCCTGGGGACAAAAGCCCCAGCATTTT CASSLFPAWGQKPQHF
. 15 . TRBJ2-6 TRBV6-1 TGTGCCAGCAGGGTCCAGGACTCTGGGGCCAACGTCCTGACTTTC CASRVQDSGANVLTF
. 13 . TRBJ1-2 TRBV27 TGTACCAGCAGTTTACACGGTAGCTATGGCTACACCTTC CTSSLHGSYGYTF
. 14 . TRBJ1-6 TRBV7-2 TGTGCCAGCAGCTTCGACATTGGAAATTCACCCCTCCACTTT CASSFDIGNSPLHF
TRBD2 15 . TRBJ2-3 TRBV20-1 TGCAGTGCTAGAGTCCTAGCGGGGGTCACAGATACGCAGTATTTT CSARVLAGVTDTQYF
. 14 many TRBJ2-2 TRBV15 TGTGCCACCAGCAGACCAGCCGGGACCGGGGAGCTGTTTTTT CATSRPAGTGELFF
. 14 . TRBJ2-1 TRBV2 TGTGCCACCATCAGGGAGGTGGGTTACAATGAGCAGTTCTTC CATIREVGYNEQFF